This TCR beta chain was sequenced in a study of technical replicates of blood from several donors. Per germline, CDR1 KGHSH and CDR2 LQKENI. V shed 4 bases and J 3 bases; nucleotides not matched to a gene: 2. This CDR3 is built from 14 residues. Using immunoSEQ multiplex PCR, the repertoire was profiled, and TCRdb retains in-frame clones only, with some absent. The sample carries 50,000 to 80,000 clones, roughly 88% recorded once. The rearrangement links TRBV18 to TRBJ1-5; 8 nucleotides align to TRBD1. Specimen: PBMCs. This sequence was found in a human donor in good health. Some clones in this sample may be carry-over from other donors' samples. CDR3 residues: CASSLQGANQPQHF. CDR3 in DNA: TGTGCCAGCTCACTTCAGGGGGCCAATCAGCCCCAGCATTTT.